This entry lists 23 T cell receptor beta chains sequenced from one sample in a study of Ad26.COV2.S vaccination and SARS-CoV-2 variants. Profiled with immunoSEQ multiplex PCR; TCRdb holds only in-frame clones, not every one. The sample lists over 85,000 clones; 82% were seen once. Specimen: peripheral blood, collected after recovery from COVID-19. These receptors originate from a human donor who had recovered from COVID-19.

The chain joins TRBV7-9 to TRBJ2-3; 10 bases fit TRBD1. Unmatched junction bases numbered 2, after V lost 5 bases and J lost 0 bases. Germline CDR1 SEHNR, CDR2 FQNEAQ (reference sequence). The CDR3 totals 15 residues. The CDR3 sequence is CASSPGQGSTDTQYF. The CDR3, as DNA: TGTGCCAGCAGCCCGGGACAGGGGAGCACAGATACGCAGTATTTT.

V gene TRBV7-3 combines with J gene TRBJ2-1; D uncertain. This CDR3 has 14 residues. V dropped 4 bases and J dropped 7 bases, with 14 bases sitting between them. Germline V gene sequence: CDR1 SGHTA, CDR2 FQGTGA. CDR3 bases: TGTGCCAGCAGCTCGGTCGGAGTCGGGAATGAGCAGTTCTTC. The encoded protein is CASSSVGVGNEQFF.

The chain links TRBV6-5 to TRBJ1-2; the D gene is possibly TRBD1 (5 bases). The CDR3 runs 13 residues. Trimming stripped 8 bases from V and 1 base from J, with 11 bases between. Germline V gene sequence: CDR1 MNHEY, CDR2 SVGAGI. CDR3 loop: CASAPGFNYGYTF. Written as DNA, the CDR3 is TGTGCCAGCGCCCCAGGGTTTAACTATGGCTACACCTTC.

The chain combines TRBV5-1 with TRBJ2-3; 9 bases line up with TRBD2. CDR3 length: 18 amino acids. Germline lookup yields CDR1 SGHRS and CDR2 YFSETQ. The V and J ends lost 1 base and 1 base, in that order; junction bases with no gene match: 10. CDR3 coding DNA: TGCGCCAGCAGCTTGACCGGGGCTAGCGGGAAAGGCACAGATACGCAGTATTTT. Translated: CASSLTGASGKGTDTQYF.

V usage is TRBV19 and J usage is TRBJ2-3; TRBD2 agrees at 14 bases. This CDR3 comprises 16 residues. Germline values: CDR1 LNHDA, CDR2 SQIVND (reference sequence). V shed 3 bases and J 8 bases; nucleotides not matched to a gene: 7. CDR3 sequence: CASSMTSGRALGTQYF. The CDR3, as DNA: TGTGCCAGTAGTATGACTAGCGGGAGGGCCTTGGGTACGCAGTATTTT.

The chain uses TRBV11-3 and TRBJ2-5, with D perhaps matching TRBD2 (5 bases). This CDR3 is built from 15 residues. Germline CDR1 is SGHNT and CDR2 is YENEEA. The V and J ends lost 0 bases and 0 bases respectively, with 8 bases between them. The CDR3 DNA reads TGTGCCAGCAGCTTAGAAGGGCGGGACCAAGAGACCCAGTACTTC. Translated, it gives CASSLEGRDQETQYF.

The chain combines TRBV9 with TRBJ2-1; D gene unclear. Germline V gene sequence: CDR1 SGDLS, CDR2 YYNGEE. The CDR3 contains 15 residues. The ends were cut back, 0 bases at V and 1 base at J, with 8 bases in the middle. The CDR3 bases are TGTGCCAGCAGCGTAGCTGGGCGATCCTACAATGAGCAGTTCTTC. It specifies CASSVAGRSYNEQFF.

There are a few counts of this clone. The chain uses TRBV29-1 and TRBJ2-7; a weak D match, TRBD2 (5 bases). Trimming removed 4 bases at V and 6 bases at J, with 13 bases between. This CDR3 is 12 amino acids long. Germline V gene sequence: CDR1 SQVTM, CDR2 ANQGSEA. CDR3 protein: CSVGYEGGEQYF. CDR3 DNA sequence: TGCAGCGTTGGGTATGAGGGTGGCGAGCAGTACTTC.

This chain joins TRBV20-1 and TRBJ2-1; a weak D match, TRBD1 (6 bases). Per the germline V gene, CDR1 is DFQATT and CDR2 is SNEGSKA (reference sequence). The CDR3 is 11 amino acids. This CDR3 is CTAGKGDEQFF. The CDR3 region has the DNA TGCACCGCTGGCAAGGGGGATGAGCAGTTCTTC.

This clone came up a few times. This same CDR3 is encoded by further DNA sequences in the sample. The chain joins TRBV5-1 to TRBJ2-7, with D uncertain. The germline V gene encodes CDR1 SGHRS and CDR2 YFSETQ. The V gene lost 4 bases and the J gene lost 6 bases, with 8 bases spanning the gap. The CDR3 runs to 11 residues. The CDR3 region is CASSDLAEQYF. The CDR3 DNA reads TGCGCCAGCAGCGACCTCGCCGAGCAGTACTTC.

The rearrangement links TRBV18 to TRBJ2-5, with D possibly being TRBD1 (5 bases). V lost 4 bases and J lost 1, with 10 bases in between. The germline V gene encodes CDR1 KGHSH and CDR2 LQKENI. This CDR3 spans 14 amino acids. Here the CDR3 DNA reads TGTGCCAGCTCACGCCGACAGACCCAAGAGACCCAGTACTTC. It is translated as CASSRRQTQETQYF.

The chain has TRBV7-2 and TRBJ1-2; D not certain. The V gene lost 1 base and the J gene lost 1 base, with 10 bases spanning the gap. CDR3 length: 15 residues. Per the germline V gene, CDR1 is SGHTA and CDR2 is FQGNSA. The CDR3 sequence is CASSLDPGINYGYTF. CDR3 sequence (DNA): TGTGCCAGCAGCTTAGATCCAGGAATTAACTATGGCTACACCTTC. Complete variable domain (other parts from reference TRBV7-2 and TRBJ1-2): GAGVSQSPSNKVTEKGKDVELRCDPISGHTALYWYRQSLGQGLEFLIYFQGNSAPDKSGLPSDRFSAERTGGSVSTLTIQRTQQEDSAVYLCASSLDPGINYGYTFGSGTRLTVV.

The gene calls are TRBV7-2 and TRBJ2-7; D unresolved. The V end was cut by 6 bases, the J end by 1 base, with 7 bases between. Germline-derived CDR1 and CDR2 are SGHTA and FQGNSA. The CDR3 has 12 residues. CDR3 sequence: CASSPFSYEQYF. CDR3 sequence (DNA): TGTGCCAGCAGTCCGTTTTCCTACGAGCAGTACTTC.

The chain uses TRBV28 and TRBJ2-1, with TRBD1 matching over 9 bases. The CDR3 is made up of 14 amino acids. In germline, CDR1 is MDHEN, CDR2 SYDVKM. J was trimmed by 7 bases and V by 7 bases; bases with no gene match: 8. CDR3 in DNA: TGTGCCAGCACGCCACAGGGGGCGGAGAATGAGCAGTTCTTC. Protein product: CASTPQGAENEQFF.

The chain employs TRBV7-2 and TRBJ2-5; 12 bases align to TRBD1. The ends lost 5 bases at V and 5 bases at J; junction bases unmatched: 6. The V gene's germline CDR1 is SGHTA and CDR2 FQGNSA. The CDR3 length is 15 residues. The CDR3 DNA reads as TGTGCCAGCAGCACCCGGGACAGGGGGCGGGAGACCCAGTACTTC. It encodes CASSTRDRGRETQYF.

This chain connects TRBV3-1 (or the pseudogene TRBV3-2) to TRBJ2-2; the match to TRBD2 covers 7 bases. The CDR3 loop spans 15 amino acids. Germline loops: CDR1 LGHDT, CDR2 YNNKEL (reference sequence). V dropped 1 base and J dropped 1; count of bases not matched to a gene: 0. The CDR3 is CASSQGGRNTGELFF. As DNA, the CDR3 is TGTGCCAGCAGCCAAGGCGGGAGGAACACCGGGGAGCTGTTTTTT.

This clone occurred a few times. The chain links TRBV11-2 to TRBJ1-2; D gene unclear. V was cut by 4 bases and J by 5 bases, with 8 bases left in between. Germline CDR1 SGHAT, CDR2 FQNNGV. The CDR3 covers 12 residues. The CDR3 DNA reads TGTGCCAGCAGCTCGGTAGGATATGGCTACACCTTC. Protein sequence: CASSSVGYGYTF.

The gene calls are TRBV6-2 or TRBV6-3 and TRBJ2-5; D remains ambiguous. CDR3 size: 14 residues. CDR1 and CDR2 from the germline V gene are MNHEY and SVGEGT. V was trimmed by 7 bases and J by 1 base, leaving 13 bases between them. CDR3 bases: TGTGCCAGCACTTATCGGCAACTCCAAGAGACCCAGTACTTC. Translation: CASTYRQLQETQYF.

The chain couples TRBV5-5 to TRBJ1-2; D is unresolved. Trimming stripped 0 bases from V and 1 base from J, with 7 bases between. CDR1 and CDR2 (germline): SGHKS, YYEKEE (reference sequence). The CDR3 runs to 14 residues. This CDR3 is CASSLGPVNYGYTF. The CDR3 bases are TGTGCCAGCAGCTTGGGACCGGTTAACTATGGCTACACCTTC.

The chain's CDR3 is CATSVREGLGETQYF. The CDR3, as DNA: TGTGCCACCAGTGTCCGGGAGGGCCTAGGAGAGACCCAGTACTTC. The chain employs TRBV24-1 and TRBJ2-5; TRBD2 matches 8 bases. Germline V CDR1 and CDR2: KGHDR, SFDVKD. This CDR3 is 15 amino acids long. Trimming at V came to 5 bases and at J to 4 bases, leaving 8 bases not matched to a gene.

The rearrangement uses TRBV19 and TRBJ2-1; D is unclear. The CDR3 is 11 residues long. Trimming took off 5 bases at V and 8 bases at J, with 7 bases between the two ends. Per the germline V gene, CDR1 is LNHDA and CDR2 is SQIVND (reference sequence). The CDR3 bases are TGTGCCAGTAGTGCCGTAGATGAGCAGTTCTTC. As protein: CASSAVDEQFF.

V and J are TRBV4-2 and TRBJ1-3, with D unresolved. The CDR3 totals 15 residues. The germline CDR1 and CDR2 sequences are LGHNA and YNFKEQ. Trimming removed 1 base at V and 0 bases at J, with 7 bases between. CDR3 sequence: CASSQGPRSGNTIYF. CDR3 coding DNA: TGTGCCAGCAGCCAAGGGCCCCGCTCTGGAAACACCATATATTTT.

The V call is TRBV11-2, the J call TRBJ2-3; 8 nucleotides line up with TRBD1. The junction had 14 bases not matched to a gene; V was cut back by 2 bases and J by 1 base. Germline CDR1 reads SGHAT; CDR2 reads FQNNGV. CDR3 size: 19 residues. The CDR3 spells CASSLIGTGRSIGTDTQYF. CDR3 DNA: TGTGCCAGCAGCTTAATCGGGACAGGCAGAAGTATTGGCACAGATACGCAGTATTTT. The variable domain in full, completed from reference TRBV11-2 and TRBJ2-3, reads EAGVAQSPRYKIIEKRQSVAFWCNPISGHATLYWYQQILGQGPKLLIQFQNNGVVDDSQLPKDRFSAERLKGVDSTLKIQPAKLEDSAVYLCASSLIGTGRSIGTDTQYFGPGTRLTVL.